These 4 T cell receptor beta chains were all obtained from the same sample, sequenced in a study of blood T cell repertoires in COVID-19. The data were produced by immunoSEQ multiplex PCR, yet TCRdb's version contains in-frame clones alone and is incomplete. This table has around 230,000 clones, roughly 87% appearing once. The source material was peripheral blood. These receptor sequences come from a man between 60 and 70 years old who had recovered from COVID-19.

This clone was seen a single time. In nucleotides, the CDR3 is TGTGCCAGCAGCTTAGTAGGTTCTAGCGTTTGGGTCGAGCAGTACTTC. Its protein is CASSLVGSSVWVEQYF. The rearrangement joins TRBV7-8 to TRBJ2-7, with TRBD2 as a possible D gene (6 bases). Trimming left V 1 base short and J 6 bases short, with 19 bases between. Germline lookup yields CDR1 SGHVS and CDR2 FQNEAQ. The CDR3 is made up of 16 amino acids.

The chain carries TRBV4-2 and TRBJ1-4; 8 bases agree with TRBD1. Germline CDR1 is LGHNA and CDR2 is YNFKEQ. The ends lost 3 bases at V and 3 bases at J; junction bases unmatched: 3. The CDR3 loop spans 15 amino acids. The CDR3 loop is CASSQPTGANEKLFF. CDR3 nucleotide sequence: TGTGCCAGCAGCCAGCCGACAGGGGCTAATGAAAAACTGTTTTTT.

This chain joins TRBV5-4 and TRBJ2-5, with D perhaps matching TRBD2 (5 bases). The CDR3 spans 14 residues. Germline V gene lookup returns CDR1 SGHNT and CDR2 YYREEE (reference sequence). With 3 bases removed from V and 2 bases from J, the gap between germline ends came to 11 bases. The CDR3 DNA sequence: TGTGCCAGCAGCTCCCCCGGACTTCAAGAGACCCAGTACTTC. It is translated as CASSSPGLQETQYF.

This clone has just one count. V is TRBV20-1 and J is TRBJ2-1; the match to TRBD2 covers 11 bases. The length of the CDR3 is 11 residues. Germline V gene sequence: CDR1 DFQATT, CDR2 SNEGSKA (reference sequence). V was pared by 6 bases and J by 12 bases, with 4 bases of the junction left unmatched. For the CDR3, the DNA is TGCAGTGCAACACTAGCGGGGGTGCAGTTCTTC. Its translation is CSATLAGVQFF.